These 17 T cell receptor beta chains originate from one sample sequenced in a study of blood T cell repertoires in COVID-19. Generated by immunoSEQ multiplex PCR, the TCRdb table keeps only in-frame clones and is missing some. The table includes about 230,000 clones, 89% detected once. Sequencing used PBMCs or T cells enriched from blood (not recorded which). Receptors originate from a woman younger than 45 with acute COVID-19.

CDR3 sequence reads: CAIRSGFGTDYEQYF. The CDR3 DNA is TGTGCCATCAGAAGTGGGTTCGGGACAGATTACGAGCAGTACTTC. The J gene is TRBJ2-7, the V gene TRBV10-3, with TRBD1 matching over 7 bases. CDR3 length: 15 amino acids. V lost 6 bases and J lost 4; bases outside the gene matches: 12. Germline lookup yields CDR1 ENHRY and CDR2 SYGVKD.

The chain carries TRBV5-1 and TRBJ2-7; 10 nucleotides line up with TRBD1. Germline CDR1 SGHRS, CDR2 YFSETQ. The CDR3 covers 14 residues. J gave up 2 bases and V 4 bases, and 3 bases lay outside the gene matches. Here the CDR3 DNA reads TGCGCCAGCAGCCACGGGACAGGGGCCTACGAGCAGTACTTC. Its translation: CASSHGTGAYEQYF. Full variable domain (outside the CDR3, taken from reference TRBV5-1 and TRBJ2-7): KAGVTQTPRYLIKTRGQQVTLSCSPISGHRSVSWYQQTPGQGLQFLFEYFSETQRNKGNFPGRFSGRQFSNSRSEMNVSTLELGDSALYLCASSHGTGAYEQYFGPGTRLTVT.

The CDR3 bases are TGTGCCATCAGTGAGTCGATGGTAGCGGGGGCCCAGGATACGCAGTATTTT. Its translation: CAISESMVAGAQDTQYF. The chain joins TRBV10-3 to TRBJ2-3; 9 bases fit TRBD2. Germline V gene sequence: CDR1 ENHRY, CDR2 SYGVKD. The CDR3 is 17 residues long. The V segment lost 0 bases and the J segment 6 bases; nucleotides outside the gene matches: 10.

The CDR3 DNA is TGTGCCAGCTCACCACGGCAAACTGGAAACACCATATATTTT. It codes for CASSPRQTGNTIYF. The V gene is TRBV18, the J gene TRBJ1-3; D uncertain. Trimming left V 1 base short and J 2 bases short, with 6 bases between. The CDR3 totals 14 residues. CDR1 and CDR2 (germline): KGHSH, LQKENI. The full variable domain, with the rest looked up from reference TRBV18 and TRBJ1-3, is NAGVMQNPRHLVRRRGQEARLRCSPMKGHSHVYWYRQLPEEGLKFMVYLQKENIIDESGMPKERFSAEFPKEGPSILRIQQVVRGDSAAYFCASSPRQTGNTIYFGEGSWLTVV.

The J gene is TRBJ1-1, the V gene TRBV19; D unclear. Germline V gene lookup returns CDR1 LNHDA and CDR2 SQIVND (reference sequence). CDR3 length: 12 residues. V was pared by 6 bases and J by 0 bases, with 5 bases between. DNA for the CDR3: TGTGCCAGTAGCCGAGTGAACACTGAAGCTTTCTTT. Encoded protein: CASSRVNTEAFF.

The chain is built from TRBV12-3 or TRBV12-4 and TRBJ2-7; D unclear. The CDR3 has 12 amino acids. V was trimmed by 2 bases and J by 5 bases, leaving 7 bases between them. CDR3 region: CASSLFVHEQYF. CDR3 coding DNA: TGTGCCAGCAGTTTATTCGTCCACGAGCAGTACTTC.

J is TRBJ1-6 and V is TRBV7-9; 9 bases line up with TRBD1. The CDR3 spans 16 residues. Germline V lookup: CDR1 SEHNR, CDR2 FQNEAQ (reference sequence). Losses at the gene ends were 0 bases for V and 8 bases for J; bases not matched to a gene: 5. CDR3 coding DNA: TGTGCCAGCAGCTTAGCGAGGACAGGGGAGGATTCACCCCTCCACTTT. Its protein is CASSLARTGEDSPLHF.

This CDR3 is CASSGTSPVLEQFF. The CDR3 coding sequence is TGTGCCAGCAGCGGGACTAGCCCGGTTTTGGAGCAGTTCTTC. V and J are TRBV5-4 and TRBJ2-1; 9 nucleotides match TRBD2. The germline gives CDR1 SGHNT, CDR2 YYREEE (reference sequence). Trimming took 4 bases from V and 10 from J; bases not matched to a gene: 9. CDR3 size: 14 residues.

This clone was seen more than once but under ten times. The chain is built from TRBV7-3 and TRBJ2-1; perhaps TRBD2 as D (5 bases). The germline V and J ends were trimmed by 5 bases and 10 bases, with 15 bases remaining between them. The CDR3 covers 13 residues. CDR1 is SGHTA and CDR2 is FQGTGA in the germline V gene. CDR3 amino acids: CASSEGLSQEQFF. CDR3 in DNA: TGTGCCAGCAGCGAAGGACTCAGCCAAGAGCAGTTCTTC.

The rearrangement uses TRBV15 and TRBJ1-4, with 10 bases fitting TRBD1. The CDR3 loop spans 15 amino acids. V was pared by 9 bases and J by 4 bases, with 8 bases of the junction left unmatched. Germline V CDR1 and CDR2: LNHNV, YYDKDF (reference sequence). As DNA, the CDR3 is TGTGCCACGAGGACAGGGGGGGCGAGTAATGAAAAACTGTTTTTT. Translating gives CATRTGGASNEKLFF.

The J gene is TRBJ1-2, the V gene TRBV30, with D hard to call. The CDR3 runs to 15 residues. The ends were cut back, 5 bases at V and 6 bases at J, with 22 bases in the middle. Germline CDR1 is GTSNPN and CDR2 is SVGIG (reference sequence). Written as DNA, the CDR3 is TGTGCCTGGGTCCTGAGGCCTTTGAGACGAAATGGCTACACCTTC. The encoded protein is CAWVLRPLRRNGYTF.

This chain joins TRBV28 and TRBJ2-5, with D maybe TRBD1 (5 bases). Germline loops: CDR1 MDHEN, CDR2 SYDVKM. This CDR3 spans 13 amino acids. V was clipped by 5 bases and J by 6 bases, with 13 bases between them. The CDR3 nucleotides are TGTGCCAGCAGTCAGGCAGGGCCGAAGACCCAGTACTTC. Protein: CASSQAGPKTQYF. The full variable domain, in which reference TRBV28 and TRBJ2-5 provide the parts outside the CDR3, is DVKVTQSSRYLVKRTGEKVFLECVQDMDHENMFWYRQDPGLGLRLIYFSYDVKMKEKGDIPEGYSVSREKKERFSLILESASTNQTSMYLCASSQAGPKTQYFGPGTRLLVL.

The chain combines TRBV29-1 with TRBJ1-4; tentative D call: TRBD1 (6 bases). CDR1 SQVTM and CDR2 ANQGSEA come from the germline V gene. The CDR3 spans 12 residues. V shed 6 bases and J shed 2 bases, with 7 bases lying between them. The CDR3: CSVGQTNEKLFF. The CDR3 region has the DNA TGCAGCGTCGGACAGACTAATGAAAAACTGTTTTTT.

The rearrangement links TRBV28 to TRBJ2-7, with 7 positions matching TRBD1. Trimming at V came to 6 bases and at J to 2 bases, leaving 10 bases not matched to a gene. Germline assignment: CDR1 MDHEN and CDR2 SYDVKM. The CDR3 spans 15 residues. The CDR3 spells CASRPTTGSAYEQYF. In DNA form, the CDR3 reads TGTGCCAGCAGGCCCACGACAGGGTCGGCCTACGAGCAGTACTTC. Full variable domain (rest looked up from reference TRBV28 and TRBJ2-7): DVKVTQSSRYLVKRTGEKVFLECVQDMDHENMFWYRQDPGLGLRLIYFSYDVKMKEKGDIPEGYSVSREKKERFSLILESASTNQTSMYLCASRPTTGSAYEQYFGPGTRLTVT.

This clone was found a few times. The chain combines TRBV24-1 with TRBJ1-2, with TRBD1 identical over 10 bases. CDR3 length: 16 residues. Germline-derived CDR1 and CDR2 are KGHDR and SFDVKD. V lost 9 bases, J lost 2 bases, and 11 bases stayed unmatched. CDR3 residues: CATWGDRGKGNYGYTF. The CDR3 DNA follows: TGTGCCACCTGGGGGGACAGGGGAAAAGGCAACTATGGCTACACCTTC.

The DNA for the CDR3 is TGTGCCAGCAGTATCCAGGGCGCGAACACCGGGGAGCTGTTTTTT. Protein product: CASSIQGANTGELFF. The rearrangement joins TRBV27 to TRBJ2-2, with D possibly matching TRBD1 (5 bases). Germline lookup yields CDR1 MNHEY and CDR2 SMNVEV (reference sequence). Between the trimmed V and J ends, which lost 5 bases and 0 bases, there was a span of 10 bases. The CDR3 covers 15 residues.

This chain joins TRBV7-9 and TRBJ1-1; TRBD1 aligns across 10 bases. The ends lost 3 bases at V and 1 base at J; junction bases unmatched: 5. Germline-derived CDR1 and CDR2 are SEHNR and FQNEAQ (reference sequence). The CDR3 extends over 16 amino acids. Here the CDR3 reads CASSLGTGEGNTEAFF. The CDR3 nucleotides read TGTGCCAGCAGCTTGGGGACAGGGGAGGGGAACACTGAAGCTTTCTTT. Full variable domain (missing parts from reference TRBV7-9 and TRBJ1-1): DTGVSQNPRHKITKRGQNVTFRCDPISEHNRLYWYRQTLGQGPEFLTYFQNEAQLEKSRLLSDRFSAERPKGSFSTLEIQRTEQGDSAMYLCASSLGTGEGNTEAFFGQGTRLTVV.